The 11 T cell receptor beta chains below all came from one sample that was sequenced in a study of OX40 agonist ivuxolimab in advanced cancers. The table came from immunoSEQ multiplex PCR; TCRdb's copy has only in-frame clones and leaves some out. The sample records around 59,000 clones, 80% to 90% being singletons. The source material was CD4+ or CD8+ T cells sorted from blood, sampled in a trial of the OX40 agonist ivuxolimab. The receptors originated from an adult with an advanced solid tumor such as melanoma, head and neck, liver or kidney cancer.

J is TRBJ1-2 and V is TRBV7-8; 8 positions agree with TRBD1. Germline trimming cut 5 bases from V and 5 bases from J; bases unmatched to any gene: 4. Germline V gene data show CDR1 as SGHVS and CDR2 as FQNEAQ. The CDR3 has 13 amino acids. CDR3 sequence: CASSQYRGYGYTF. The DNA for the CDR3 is TGTGCCAGCAGCCAATACAGGGGGTATGGCTACACCTTC.

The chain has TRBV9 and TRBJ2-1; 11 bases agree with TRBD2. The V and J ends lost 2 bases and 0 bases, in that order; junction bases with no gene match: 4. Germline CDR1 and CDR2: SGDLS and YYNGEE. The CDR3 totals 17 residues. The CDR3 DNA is TGTGCCAGCAGCGTCGGGACTAGCGGTAGCTCCTACAATGAGCAGTTCTTC. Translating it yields CASSVGTSGSSYNEQFF.

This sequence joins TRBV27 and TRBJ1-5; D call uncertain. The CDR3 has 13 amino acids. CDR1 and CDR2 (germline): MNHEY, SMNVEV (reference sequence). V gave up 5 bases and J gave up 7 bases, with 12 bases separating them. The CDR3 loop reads CASSPTGLQPQHF. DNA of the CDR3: TGTGCCAGCAGTCCTACCGGACTCCAGCCCCAGCATTTT.

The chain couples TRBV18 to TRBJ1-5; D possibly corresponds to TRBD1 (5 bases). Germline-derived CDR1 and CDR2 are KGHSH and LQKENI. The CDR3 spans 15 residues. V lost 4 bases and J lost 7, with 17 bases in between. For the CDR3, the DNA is TGTGCCAGCTCACAAGATCAGGGATCGCGGCAGCCCCAGCATTTT. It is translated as CASSQDQGSRQPQHF.

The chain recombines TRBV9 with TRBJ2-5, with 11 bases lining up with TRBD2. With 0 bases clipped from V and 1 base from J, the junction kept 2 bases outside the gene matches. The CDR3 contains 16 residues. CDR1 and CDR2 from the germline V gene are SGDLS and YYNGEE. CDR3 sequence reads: CASSVGGTSGQETQYF. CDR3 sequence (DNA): TGTGCCAGCAGCGTAGGGGGGACTAGCGGCCAAGAGACCCAGTACTTC.

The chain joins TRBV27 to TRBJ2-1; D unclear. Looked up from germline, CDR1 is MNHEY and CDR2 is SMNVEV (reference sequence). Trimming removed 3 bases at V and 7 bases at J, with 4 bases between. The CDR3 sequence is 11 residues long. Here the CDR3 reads CASSFLNEQFF. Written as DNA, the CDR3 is TGTGCCAGCAGTTTCCTGAATGAGCAGTTCTTC.

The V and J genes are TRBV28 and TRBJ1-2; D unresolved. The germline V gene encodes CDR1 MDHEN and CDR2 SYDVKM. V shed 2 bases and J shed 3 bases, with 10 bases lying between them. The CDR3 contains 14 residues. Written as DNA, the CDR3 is TGTGCCAGCAGTTTAATGGGTGGGGACTATGGCTACACCTTC. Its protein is CASSLMGGDYGYTF.

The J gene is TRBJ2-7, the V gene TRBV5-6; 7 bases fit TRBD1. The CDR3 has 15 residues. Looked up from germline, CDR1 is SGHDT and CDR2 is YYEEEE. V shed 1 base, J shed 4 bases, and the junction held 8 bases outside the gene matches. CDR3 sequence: CASSLFGTAGYEQYF. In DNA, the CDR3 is TGTGCCAGCAGCTTGTTCGGGACAGCAGGATACGAGCAGTACTTC.

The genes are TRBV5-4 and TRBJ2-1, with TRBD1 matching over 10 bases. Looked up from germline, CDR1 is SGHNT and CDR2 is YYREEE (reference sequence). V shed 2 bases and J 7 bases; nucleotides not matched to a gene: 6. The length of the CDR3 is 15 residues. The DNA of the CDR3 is TGTGCCAGCAGCTTTAGACAGGGGGCGGATAATGAGCAGTTCTTC. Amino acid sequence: CASSFRQGADNEQFF.

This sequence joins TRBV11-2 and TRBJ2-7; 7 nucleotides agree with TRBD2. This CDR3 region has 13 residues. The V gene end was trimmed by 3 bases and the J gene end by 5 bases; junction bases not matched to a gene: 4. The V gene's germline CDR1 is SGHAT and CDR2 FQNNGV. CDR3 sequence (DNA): TGTGCCAGCAGCTTGGGAGGGACCCACGAGCAGTACTTC. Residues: CASSLGGTHEQYF.

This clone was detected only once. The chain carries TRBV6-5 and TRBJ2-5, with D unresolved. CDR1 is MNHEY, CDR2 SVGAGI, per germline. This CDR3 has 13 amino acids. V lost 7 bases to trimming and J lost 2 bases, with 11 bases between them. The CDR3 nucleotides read TGTGCCAGCACCCGGGCCCCTCAAGAGACCCAGTACTTC. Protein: CASTRAPQETQYF.